This T cell receptor (beta chain) comes out of a study of shared clonotypes between healthy human individuals. Concerning this clone itself: Its target is not known.

Method: immunoSEQ multiplex PCR; TCRdb's copy keeps in-frame clones and lacks some. The data show approximately 2.3 million clones, 90% to 95% seen once. Nashville, Tennessee was home to all donors, who were Caucasian adults. General study results and limits: Generation probabilities were higher for clonotypes shared across all four sorted-subset donors than for unshared ones.

The receptor was derived from a man between 18 and 29 years old in good health. Some clones in this sample may be carry-over from other donors' samples. The sequenced material came from naive CD4+ T cells from PBMCs. Noted subset: CD45RA+ positively selected.

CDR3 in DNA: TGTGCCAGCAGCCCTCAGGCAGGGAACTACGAGCAGTACTTC. Its protein product is CASSPQAGNYEQYF. The chain employs TRBV11-2 and TRBJ2-7, with D possibly being TRBD1 (5 bases). The germline V and J ends were trimmed by 5 bases and 3 bases, with 14 bases remaining between them. The CDR3 totals 14 residues. Germline V lookup: CDR1 SGHAT, CDR2 FQNNGV.